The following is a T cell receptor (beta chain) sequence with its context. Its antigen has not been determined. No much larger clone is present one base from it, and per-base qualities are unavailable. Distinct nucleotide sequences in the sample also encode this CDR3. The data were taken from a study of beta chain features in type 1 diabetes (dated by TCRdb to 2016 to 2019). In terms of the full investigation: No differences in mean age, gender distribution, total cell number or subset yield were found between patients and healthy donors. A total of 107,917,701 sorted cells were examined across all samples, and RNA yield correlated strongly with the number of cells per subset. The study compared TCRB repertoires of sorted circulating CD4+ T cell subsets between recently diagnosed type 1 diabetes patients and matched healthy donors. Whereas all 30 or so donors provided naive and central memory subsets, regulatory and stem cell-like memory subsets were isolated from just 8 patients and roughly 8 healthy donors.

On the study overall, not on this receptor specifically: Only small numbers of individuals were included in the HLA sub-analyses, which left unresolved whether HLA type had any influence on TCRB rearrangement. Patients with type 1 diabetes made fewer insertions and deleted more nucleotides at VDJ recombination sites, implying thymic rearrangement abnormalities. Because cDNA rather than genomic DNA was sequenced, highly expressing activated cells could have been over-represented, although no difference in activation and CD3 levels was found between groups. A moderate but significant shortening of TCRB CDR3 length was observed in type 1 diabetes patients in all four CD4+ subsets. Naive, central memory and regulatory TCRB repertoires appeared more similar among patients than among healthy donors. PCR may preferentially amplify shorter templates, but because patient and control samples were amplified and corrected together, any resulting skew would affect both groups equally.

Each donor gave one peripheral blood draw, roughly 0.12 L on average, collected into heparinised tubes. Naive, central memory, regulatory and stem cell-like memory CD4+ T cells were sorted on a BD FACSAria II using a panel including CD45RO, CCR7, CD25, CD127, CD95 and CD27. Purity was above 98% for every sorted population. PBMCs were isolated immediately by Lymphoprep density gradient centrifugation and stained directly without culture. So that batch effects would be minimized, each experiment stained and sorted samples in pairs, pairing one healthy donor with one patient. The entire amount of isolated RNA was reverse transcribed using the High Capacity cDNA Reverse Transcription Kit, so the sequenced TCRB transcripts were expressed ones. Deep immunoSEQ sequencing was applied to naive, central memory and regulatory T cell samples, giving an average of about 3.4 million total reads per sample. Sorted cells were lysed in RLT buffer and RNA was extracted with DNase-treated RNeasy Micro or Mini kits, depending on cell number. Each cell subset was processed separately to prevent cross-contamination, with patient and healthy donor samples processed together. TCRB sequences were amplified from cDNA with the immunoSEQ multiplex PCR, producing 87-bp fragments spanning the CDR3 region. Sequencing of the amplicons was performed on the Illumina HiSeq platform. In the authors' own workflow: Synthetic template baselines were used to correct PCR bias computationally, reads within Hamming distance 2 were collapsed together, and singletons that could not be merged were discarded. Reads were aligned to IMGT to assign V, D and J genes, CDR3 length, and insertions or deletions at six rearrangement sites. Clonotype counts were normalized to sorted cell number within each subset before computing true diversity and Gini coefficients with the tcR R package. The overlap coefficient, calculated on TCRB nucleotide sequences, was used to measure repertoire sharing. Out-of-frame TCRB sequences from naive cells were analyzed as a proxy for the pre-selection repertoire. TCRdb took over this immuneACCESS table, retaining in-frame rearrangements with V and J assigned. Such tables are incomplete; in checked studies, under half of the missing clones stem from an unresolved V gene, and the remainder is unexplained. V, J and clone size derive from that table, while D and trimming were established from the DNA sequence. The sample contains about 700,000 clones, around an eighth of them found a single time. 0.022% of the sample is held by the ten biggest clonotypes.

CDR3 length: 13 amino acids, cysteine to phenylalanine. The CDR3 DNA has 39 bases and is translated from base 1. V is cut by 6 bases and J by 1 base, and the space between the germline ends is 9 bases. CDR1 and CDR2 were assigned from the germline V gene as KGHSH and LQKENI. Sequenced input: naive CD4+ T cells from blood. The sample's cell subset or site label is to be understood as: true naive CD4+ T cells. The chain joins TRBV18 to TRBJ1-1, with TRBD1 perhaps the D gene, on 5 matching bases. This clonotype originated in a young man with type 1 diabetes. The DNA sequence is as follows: TGTGCCAGCTCGGGTCAGGGGAACACTGAAGCTTTCTTT. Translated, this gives CASSGQGNTEAFF.